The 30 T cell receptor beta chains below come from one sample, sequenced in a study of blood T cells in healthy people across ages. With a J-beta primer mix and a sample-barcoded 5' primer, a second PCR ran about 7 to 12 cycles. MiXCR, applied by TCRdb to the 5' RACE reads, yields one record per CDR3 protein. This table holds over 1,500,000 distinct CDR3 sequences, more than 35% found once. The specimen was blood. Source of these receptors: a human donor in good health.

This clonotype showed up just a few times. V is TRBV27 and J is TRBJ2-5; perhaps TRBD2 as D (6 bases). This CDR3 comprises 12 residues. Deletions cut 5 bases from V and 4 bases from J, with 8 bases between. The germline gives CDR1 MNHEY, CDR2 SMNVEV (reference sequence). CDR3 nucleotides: TGTGCCAGCAGTGGCGGGGCAGAGACCCAGTACTTC. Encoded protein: CASSGGAETQYF.

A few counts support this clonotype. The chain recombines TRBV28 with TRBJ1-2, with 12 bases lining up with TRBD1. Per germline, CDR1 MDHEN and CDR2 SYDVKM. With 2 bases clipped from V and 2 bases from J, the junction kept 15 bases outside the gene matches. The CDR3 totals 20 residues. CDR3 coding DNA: TGTGCCAGCAGTTTACGGTGGGGACAGGGGGCGGAAAAAGTAAACTATGGCTACACCTTC. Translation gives CASSLRWGQGAEKVNYGYTF.

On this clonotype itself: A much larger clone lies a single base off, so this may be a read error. The CDR3, as DNA: TGTACCAGCAGTTACTCTATTGGAGAATCTAACTATGGCTACACCTTC. It is translated as CTSSYSIGESNYGYTF. The chain employs TRBV6-5 and TRBJ1-2; the D is unclear. The germline V gene encodes CDR1 MNHEY and CDR2 SVGAGI. The CDR3 loop spans 16 amino acids.

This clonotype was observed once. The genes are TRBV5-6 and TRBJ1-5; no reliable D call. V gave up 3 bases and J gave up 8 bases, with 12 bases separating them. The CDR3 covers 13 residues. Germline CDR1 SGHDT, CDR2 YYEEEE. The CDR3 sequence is CASSYERVEPQHF. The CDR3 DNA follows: TGTGCCAGCAGCTATGAACGTGTGGAGCCCCAGCATTTT.

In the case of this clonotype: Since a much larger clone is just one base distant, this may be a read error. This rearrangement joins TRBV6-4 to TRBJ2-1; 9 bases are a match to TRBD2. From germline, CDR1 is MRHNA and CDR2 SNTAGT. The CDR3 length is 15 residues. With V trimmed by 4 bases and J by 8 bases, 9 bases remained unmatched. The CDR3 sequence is CASSGPSGGTDEQFF. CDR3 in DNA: TGTGCCAGCAGTGGACCCAGCGGGGGGACCGATGAGCAGTTCTTC.

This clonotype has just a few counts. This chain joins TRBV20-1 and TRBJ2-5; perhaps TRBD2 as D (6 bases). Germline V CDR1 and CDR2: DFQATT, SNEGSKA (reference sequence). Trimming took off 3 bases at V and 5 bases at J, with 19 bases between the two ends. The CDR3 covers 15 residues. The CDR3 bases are TGCAGTGCTAGCCCACCGGGACTGATGGTGGAGACCCAGTACTTC. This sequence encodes CSASPPGLMVETQYF.

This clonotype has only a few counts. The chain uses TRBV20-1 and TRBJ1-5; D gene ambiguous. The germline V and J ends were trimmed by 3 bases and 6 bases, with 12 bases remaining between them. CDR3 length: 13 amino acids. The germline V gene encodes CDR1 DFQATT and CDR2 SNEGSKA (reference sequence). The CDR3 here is CSASEGVGQPQHF. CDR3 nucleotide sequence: TGCAGTGCTAGTGAGGGCGTCGGTCAGCCCCAGCATTTT.

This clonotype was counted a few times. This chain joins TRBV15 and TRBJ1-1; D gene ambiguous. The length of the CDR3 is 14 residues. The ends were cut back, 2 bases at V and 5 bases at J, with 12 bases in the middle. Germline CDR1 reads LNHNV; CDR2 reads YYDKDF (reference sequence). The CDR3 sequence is CATSRHREGTEAFF. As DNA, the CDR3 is TGTGCCACCAGCAGACACCGGGAGGGAACTGAAGCTTTCTTT. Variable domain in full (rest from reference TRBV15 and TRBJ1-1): DAMVIQNPRYQVTQFGKPVTLSCSQTLNHNVMYWYQQKSSQAPKLLFHYYDKDFNNEADTPDNFQSRRPNTSFCFLDIRSPGLGDTAMYLCATSRHREGTEAFFGQGTRLTVV.

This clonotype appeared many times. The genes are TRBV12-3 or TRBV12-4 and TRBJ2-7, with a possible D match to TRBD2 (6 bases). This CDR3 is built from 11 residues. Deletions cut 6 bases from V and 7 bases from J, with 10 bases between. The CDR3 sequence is CASSIGGEQYF. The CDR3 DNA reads TGTGCCAGCAGCATCGGGGGAGAGCAGTACTTC.

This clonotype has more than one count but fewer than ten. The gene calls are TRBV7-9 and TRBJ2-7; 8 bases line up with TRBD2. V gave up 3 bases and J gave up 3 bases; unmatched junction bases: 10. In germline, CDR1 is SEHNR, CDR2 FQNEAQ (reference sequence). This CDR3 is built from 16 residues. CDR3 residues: CASSLIGRELDYEQYF. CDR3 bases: TGTGCCAGCAGCTTGATCGGGAGGGAACTAGACTACGAGCAGTACTTC.

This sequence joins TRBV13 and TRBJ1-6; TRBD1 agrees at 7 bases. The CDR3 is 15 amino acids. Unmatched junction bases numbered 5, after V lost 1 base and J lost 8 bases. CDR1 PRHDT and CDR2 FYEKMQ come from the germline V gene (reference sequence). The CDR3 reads CASSLAGDSDSPLHF. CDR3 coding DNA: TGTGCCAGCAGCTTAGCTGGGGACAGTGATTCACCCCTCCACTTT.

In DNA form, the CDR3 reads TGTGCCATCGCCGGGACAGGGCCTGACTATGGCTACACCTTC. Amino acids: CAIAGTGPDYGYTF. The chain recombines TRBV10-3 with TRBJ1-2, with 9 positions matching TRBD1. The CDR3 covers 14 residues. Trimming cost V 8 bases and J 3 bases; bases outside gene matches: 7. Per germline, CDR1 ENHRY and CDR2 SYGVKD.

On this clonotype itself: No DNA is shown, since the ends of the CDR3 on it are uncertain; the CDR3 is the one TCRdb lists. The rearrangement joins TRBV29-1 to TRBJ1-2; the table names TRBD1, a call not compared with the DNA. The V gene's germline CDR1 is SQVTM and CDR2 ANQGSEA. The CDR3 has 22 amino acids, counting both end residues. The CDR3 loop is CSVALAPQPQFFGPGGKYGYTF.

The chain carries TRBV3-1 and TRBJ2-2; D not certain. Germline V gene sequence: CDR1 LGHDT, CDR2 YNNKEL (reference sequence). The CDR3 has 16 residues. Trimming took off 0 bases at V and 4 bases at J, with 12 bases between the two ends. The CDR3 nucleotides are TGTGCCAGCAGCCAAGATCGGAGTCCGGGCACCGGGGAGCTGTTTTTT. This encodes CASSQDRSPGTGELFF.

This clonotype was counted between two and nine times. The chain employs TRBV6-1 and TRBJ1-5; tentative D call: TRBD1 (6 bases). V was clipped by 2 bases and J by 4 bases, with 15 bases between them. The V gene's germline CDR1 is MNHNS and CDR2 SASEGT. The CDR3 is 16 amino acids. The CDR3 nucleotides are TGTGCCAGCAGTGAAAGAATTAGGGGGGCAAATCAGCCCCAGCATTTT. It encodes CASSERIRGANQPQHF.

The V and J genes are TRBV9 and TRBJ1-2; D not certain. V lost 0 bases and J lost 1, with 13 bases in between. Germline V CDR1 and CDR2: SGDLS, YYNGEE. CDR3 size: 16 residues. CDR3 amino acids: CASSVEPTGYNYGYTF. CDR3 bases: TGTGCCAGCAGCGTAGAACCGACGGGATATAACTATGGCTACACCTTC.

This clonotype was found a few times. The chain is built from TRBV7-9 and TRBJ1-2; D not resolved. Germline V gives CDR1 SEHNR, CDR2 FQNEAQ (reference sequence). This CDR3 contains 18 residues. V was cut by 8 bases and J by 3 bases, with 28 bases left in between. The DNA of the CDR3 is TGTGCCAGCGGCCCCATTGGCAATAACCAGATATTCTACTATGGCTACACCTTC. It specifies CASGPIGNNQIFYYGYTF.

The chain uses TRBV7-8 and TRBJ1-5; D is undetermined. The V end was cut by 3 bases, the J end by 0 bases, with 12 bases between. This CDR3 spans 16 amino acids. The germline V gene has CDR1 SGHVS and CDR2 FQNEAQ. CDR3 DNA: TGTGCCAGCAGCTTTTCGGCAGTTTATAGCAATCAGCCCCAGCATTTT. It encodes CASSFSAVYSNQPQHF.

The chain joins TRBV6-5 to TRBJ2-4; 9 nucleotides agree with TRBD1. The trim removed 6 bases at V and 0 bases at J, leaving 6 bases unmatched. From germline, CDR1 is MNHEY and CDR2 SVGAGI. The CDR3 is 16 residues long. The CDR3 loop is CASRKQGASAKNIQYF. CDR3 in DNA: TGTGCCAGCAGGAAACAGGGGGCATCAGCCAAAAACATTCAGTACTTC.

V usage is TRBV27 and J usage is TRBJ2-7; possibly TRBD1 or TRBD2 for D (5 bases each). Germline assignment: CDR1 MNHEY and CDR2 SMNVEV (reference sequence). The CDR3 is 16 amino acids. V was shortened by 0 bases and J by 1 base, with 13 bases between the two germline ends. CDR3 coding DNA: TGTGCCAGCAGTTTATCGGGGGTAGACATGTCCTACGAGCAGTACTTC. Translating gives CASSLSGVDMSYEQYF.

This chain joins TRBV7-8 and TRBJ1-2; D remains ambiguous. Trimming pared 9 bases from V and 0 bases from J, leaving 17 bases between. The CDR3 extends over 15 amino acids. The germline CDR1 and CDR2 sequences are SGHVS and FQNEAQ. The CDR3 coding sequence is TGTGCCAGTAACCCGTGGACGGGCCCTAACTATGGCTACACCTTC. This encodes CASNPWTGPNYGYTF.

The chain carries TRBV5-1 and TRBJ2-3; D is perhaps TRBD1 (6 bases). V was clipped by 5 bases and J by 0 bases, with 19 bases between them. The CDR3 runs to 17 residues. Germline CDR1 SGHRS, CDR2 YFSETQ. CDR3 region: CASSLFPDSYSTDTQYF. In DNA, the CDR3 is TGCGCCAGCAGTCTCTTTCCGGACAGCTATAGCACAGATACGCAGTATTTT.

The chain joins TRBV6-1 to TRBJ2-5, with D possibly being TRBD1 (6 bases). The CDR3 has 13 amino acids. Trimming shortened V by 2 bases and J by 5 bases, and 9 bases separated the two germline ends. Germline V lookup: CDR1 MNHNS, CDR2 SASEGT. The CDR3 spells CASSEWGLETQYF. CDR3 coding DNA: TGTGCCAGCAGTGAATGGGGGCTGGAGACCCAGTACTTC.

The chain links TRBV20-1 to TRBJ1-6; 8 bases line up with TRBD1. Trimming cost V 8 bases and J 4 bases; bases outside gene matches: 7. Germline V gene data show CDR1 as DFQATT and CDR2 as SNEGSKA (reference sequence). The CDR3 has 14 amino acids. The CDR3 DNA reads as TGCAGTTCCTACCGGACAGGGTATAATTCACCCCTCCACTTT. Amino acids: CSSYRTGYNSPLHF.

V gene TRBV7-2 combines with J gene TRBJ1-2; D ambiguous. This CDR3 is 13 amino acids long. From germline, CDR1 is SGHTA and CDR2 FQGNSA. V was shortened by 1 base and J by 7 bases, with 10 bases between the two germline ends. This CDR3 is CASSLVFWIGYTF. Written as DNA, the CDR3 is TGTGCCAGCAGCTTAGTCTTCTGGATTGGCTACACCTTC.

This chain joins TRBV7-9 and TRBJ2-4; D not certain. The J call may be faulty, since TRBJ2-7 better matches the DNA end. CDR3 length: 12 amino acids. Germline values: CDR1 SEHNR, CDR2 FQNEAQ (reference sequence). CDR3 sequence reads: CASSLAAREQYF. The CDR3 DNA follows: TGTGCCAGCAGCTTAGCGGCGCGCGAGCAGTACTTC.

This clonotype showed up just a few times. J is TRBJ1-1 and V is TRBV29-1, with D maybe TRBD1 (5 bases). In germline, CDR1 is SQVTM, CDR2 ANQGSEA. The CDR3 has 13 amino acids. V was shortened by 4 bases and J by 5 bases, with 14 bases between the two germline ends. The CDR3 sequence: CSVGSWGETEAFF. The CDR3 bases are TGCAGCGTTGGAAGTTGGGGGGAAACTGAAGCTTTCTTT.

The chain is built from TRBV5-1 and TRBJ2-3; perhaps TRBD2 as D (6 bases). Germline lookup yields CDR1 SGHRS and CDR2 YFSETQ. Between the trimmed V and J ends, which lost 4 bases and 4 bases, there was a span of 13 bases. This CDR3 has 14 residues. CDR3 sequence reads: CASSMTSSSDTQYF. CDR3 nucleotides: TGCGCCAGCAGCATGACTAGTTCCTCAGATACGCAGTATTTT.

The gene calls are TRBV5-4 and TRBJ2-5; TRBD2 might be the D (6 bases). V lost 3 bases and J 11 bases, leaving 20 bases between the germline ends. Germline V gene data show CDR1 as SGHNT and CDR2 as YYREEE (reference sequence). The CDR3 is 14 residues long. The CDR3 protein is CASSSRDSMTEQYF. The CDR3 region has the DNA TGTGCCAGCAGCTCCCGGGACTCCATGACTGAGCAGTACTTC.

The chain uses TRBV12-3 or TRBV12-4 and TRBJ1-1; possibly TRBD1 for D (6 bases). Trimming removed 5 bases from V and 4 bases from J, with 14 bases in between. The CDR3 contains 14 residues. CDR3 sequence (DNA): TGTGCCAGCAGTAAGGACAGACGCTTCACTGAAGCTTTCTTT. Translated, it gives CASSKDRRFTEAFF.